These 30 T cell receptor beta chains were sequenced from one sample in a study of cytomegalovirus exposure and HLA in healthy donors. Assay: immunoSEQ multiplex PCR; the TCRdb copy retains only in-frame clones and omits some. Among around 190,000 clones, about 81% were seen once, and the ten largest hold about 1.2%. Material for sequencing was PBMCs. Receptors were obtained from a woman in her 30s in good health and CMV-seronegative.

The chain has TRBV11-3 and TRBJ2-1; no clear D. The CDR3 covers 15 residues. The V gene's germline CDR1 is SGHNT and CDR2 YENEEA. Trimming pared 3 bases from V and 0 bases from J, leaving 9 bases between. The CDR3 loop reads CASSFEDSSYNEQFF. The CDR3 DNA follows: TGTGCCAGCAGCTTCGAGGATAGCTCCTACAATGAGCAGTTCTTC.

This chain links TRBV4-1 with TRBJ1-3; D remains ambiguous. CDR3 length: 16 amino acids. Germline V gene sequence: CDR1 MGHRA, CDR2 YSYEKL. V was shortened by 4 bases and J by 0 bases, with 13 bases between the two germline ends. In DNA, the CDR3 is TGCGCCAGCAGCCGCTCAGAGGCCGACTCTGGAAACACCATATATTTT. Translated: CASSRSEADSGNTIYF.

This clone was seen a single time. This chain links TRBV7-7 with TRBJ2-5, with 7 bases lining up with TRBD1. The CDR3 covers 15 residues. Germline loops: CDR1 SSHAT, CDR2 FNYEAQ (reference sequence). V was clipped by 1 base and J by 4 bases; unmatched bases: 6. The CDR3 spells CASSLGDSPRETQYF. The DNA for the CDR3 is TGTGCCAGCAGCTTAGGGGACAGCCCCAGAGAGACCCAGTACTTC.

The chain links TRBV5-1 to TRBJ1-5, with no clear D. CDR3 length equals 17 residues. V lost 0 bases and J lost 0, with 13 bases in between. CDR1 is SGHRS, CDR2 YFSETQ, per germline. The CDR3 DNA is TGCGCCAGCAGCTTGGTGCCGACATCTTATAGCAATCAGCCCCAGCATTTT. This sequence encodes CASSLVPTSYSNQPQHF.

The V call is TRBV28, the J call TRBJ2-2; 9 bases are a match to TRBD2. Germline CDR1 MDHEN, CDR2 SYDVKM. Losses at the gene ends were 5 bases for V and 7 bases for J; bases not matched to a gene: 8. The CDR3 runs 15 residues. The CDR3 loop is CASSPLAGAGGELFF. CDR3 nucleotide sequence: TGTGCCAGCAGTCCCTTAGCGGGAGCGGGCGGGGAGCTGTTTTTT.

The chain has TRBV28 and TRBJ1-1; TRBD1 aligns across 11 bases. Germline values: CDR1 MDHEN, CDR2 SYDVKM. V was pared by 5 bases and J by 3 bases, with 2 bases of the junction left unmatched. The length of the CDR3 is 14 residues. The CDR3 nucleotides read TGTGCCAGCAGTGGGGACAGGGGGTACACTGAAGCTTTCTTT. Translation gives CASSGDRGYTEAFF.

This rearrangement joins TRBV30 to TRBJ1-4, with D unclear. Germline loops: CDR1 GTSNPN, CDR2 SVGIG (reference sequence). This CDR3 spans 11 amino acids. V was pared by 6 bases and J by 8 bases, with 10 bases between. The DNA of the CDR3 is TGTGCCTGCGGGGTCCGAGAAAAACTGTTTTTT. The encoded protein is CACGVREKLFF.

This clone was picked up many times. J is TRBJ1-1 and V is TRBV27; the D gene is possibly TRBD1 (5 bases). The V gene's germline CDR1 is MNHEY and CDR2 SMNVEV (reference sequence). The CDR3 loop spans 11 amino acids. Between the trimmed V and J ends, which lost 10 bases and 8 bases, there was a span of 14 bases. CDR3 sequence: CATSMGPEAFF. The CDR3 DNA is TGTGCCACCAGCATGGGGCCCGAAGCTTTCTTT.

This chain joins TRBV6-5 and TRBJ2-4; TRBD1 might be the D (6 bases). Germline-derived CDR1 and CDR2 are MNHEY and SVGAGI. This CDR3 is 14 amino acids long. V lost 6 bases to trimming and J lost 4 bases, with 13 bases between them. The CDR3 coding sequence is TGTGCCAGCAGGGGTTTAGGACAGAAAAACATTCAGTACTTC. This translates into CASRGLGQKNIQYF.

V usage is TRBV6-5 and J usage is TRBJ2-5; D is possibly TRBD2 (5 bases). The CDR3 loop spans 14 amino acids. V lost 4 bases to trimming and J lost 7 bases, with 16 bases between them. CDR1 is MNHEY and CDR2 is SVGAGI in the germline V gene. As DNA, the CDR3 is TGTGCCAGCAGTTCCGGCCTGTTAGGAGGGACCCAGTACTTC. It specifies CASSSGLLGGTQYF.

V usage is TRBV5-1 and J usage is TRBJ1-4; maybe TRBD1 (5 bases). Germline V CDR1 and CDR2: SGHRS, YFSETQ. The CDR3 is 15 residues long. Trimming left V 1 base short and J 4 bases short, with 11 bases between. The CDR3 region has the DNA TGCGCCAGCAGCTTGCAAGGGGCTGATAATGAAAAACTGTTTTTT. Translating it yields CASSLQGADNEKLFF.

The chain carries TRBV5-6 and TRBJ2-7; tentatively, D is TRBD2 (7 bases). This CDR3 region has 14 residues. Germline-derived CDR1 and CDR2 are SGHDT and YYEEEE. Trimming cost V 4 bases and J 5 bases, with 16 bases left between them. The CDR3 region is CASSRGGQRNEQYF. The CDR3 DNA reads as TGTGCCAGCAGCCGCGGGGGCCAGAGGAACGAGCAGTACTTC.

The DNA of the CDR3 is TGTGCCAGCAGCTCCCCTGAAGGGACATATCAAGAGACCCAGTACTTC. It specifies CASSSPEGTYQETQYF. V and J are TRBV9 and TRBJ2-5, with D tentatively TRBD1 (6 bases). CDR3 size: 16 residues. V was shortened by 4 bases and J by 2 bases, with 18 bases between the two germline ends. Germline CDR1 SGDLS, CDR2 YYNGEE.

Only one count was recorded for this clone. The J gene is TRBJ2-6, the V gene TRBV5-4, with 8 positions matching TRBD2. Germline values: CDR1 SGHNT, CDR2 YYREEE (reference sequence). This CDR3 spans 18 amino acids. V dropped 0 bases and J dropped 2; count of bases not matched to a gene: 7. This CDR3 reads CASSLAGGAGPGANVLTF. For the CDR3, the DNA is TGTGCCAGCAGCTTGGCCGGGGGGGCGGGACCTGGGGCCAACGTCCTGACTTTC. The full variable domain, with the rest looked up from reference TRBV5-4 and TRBJ2-6, is ETGVTQSPTHLIKTRGQQVTLRCSSQSGHNTVSWYQQALGQGPQFIFQYYREEENGRGNFPPRFSGLQFPNYSSELNVNALELDDSALYLCASSLAGGAGPGANVLTFGAGSRLTVL.

The chain combines TRBV11-2 with TRBJ2-1, with D possibly TRBD1 on 6 matching bases. Looked up from germline, CDR1 is SGHAT and CDR2 is FQNNGV. The CDR3 runs to 11 residues. The ends were cut back, 5 bases at V and 10 bases at J, with 9 bases in the middle. The CDR3 sequence: CASSRDREQFF. The CDR3 DNA sequence: TGTGCCAGCAGCCGCGACAGGGAGCAGTTCTTC. Full variable domain (missing parts from reference TRBV11-2 and TRBJ2-1): EAGVAQSPRYKIIEKRQSVAFWCNPISGHATLYWYQQILGQGPKLLIQFQNNGVVDDSQLPKDRFSAERLKGVDSTLKIQPAKLEDSAVYLCASSRDREQFFGPGTRLTVL.

This clone was seen a few times. The chain has TRBV30 and TRBJ1-1; no clear D gene. CDR3 length: 13 residues. Trimming pared 0 bases from V and 10 bases from J, leaving 15 bases between. Germline CDR1 reads GTSNPN; CDR2 reads SVGIG (reference sequence). CDR3 DNA sequence: TGTGCCTGGAGTGTTAGTTCGGACTTAGGAGCTTTCTTT. Protein: CAWSVSSDLGAFF.

This chain uses TRBV7-9 with TRBJ1-6, with 11 nucleotides matching TRBD1. J gave up 5 bases and V 3 bases, and 12 bases lay outside the gene matches. CDR3 size: 19 residues. Germline loops: CDR1 SEHNR, CDR2 FQNEAQ (reference sequence). The DNA for the CDR3 is TGTGCCAGCAGCTTTACCGGGACAGGGGGTCCCTGGGATAATTCACCCCTCCACTTT. It specifies CASSFTGTGGPWDNSPLHF.

This clone was counted between two and nine times. As DNA, the CDR3 is TGCGCCAGCAGCTCCGGGACAGGGCTCTACGAGCAGTACTTC. Translating it yields CASSSGTGLYEQYF. The rearrangement links TRBV5-1 to TRBJ2-7; 9 bases match TRBD1. The CDR3 runs 14 residues. Looked up from germline, CDR1 is SGHRS and CDR2 is YFSETQ. V was pared by 3 bases and J by 3 bases, with 4 bases of the junction left unmatched.

This clone was seen more than once but under ten times. The V gene is TRBV6-5, the J gene TRBJ2-2, with D perhaps matching TRBD2 (5 bases). CDR1 and CDR2 from the germline V gene are MNHEY and SVGAGI. This CDR3 contains 14 residues. Trimming stripped 2 bases from V and 6 bases from J, with 10 bases between. CDR3 region: CASSYGSEAGELFF. The CDR3 DNA is TGTGCCAGCAGTTACGGGTCGGAGGCCGGGGAGCTGTTTTTT.

The chain has TRBV18 and TRBJ2-2, with TRBD1 as a possible D gene (5 bases). The CDR3 totals 14 residues. V lost 2 bases and J lost 5, with 9 bases in between. Germline V gives CDR1 KGHSH, CDR2 LQKENI. CDR3 sequence: CASSPIRVTGELFF. CDR3 DNA: TGTGCCAGCTCACCAATCAGGGTTACCGGGGAGCTGTTTTTT.

The V call is TRBV7-9, the J call TRBJ2-2; tentatively, D is TRBD2 (5 bases). Deletions cut 5 bases from V and 3 bases from J, with 13 bases between. CDR1 is SEHNR and CDR2 is FQNEAQ in the germline V gene (reference sequence). The CDR3 is 15 residues long. The CDR3 DNA follows: TGTGCCAGCAGCCGTCGGCTCGGGGACACCGGGGAGCTGTTTTTT. As protein: CASSRRLGDTGELFF.

The chain links TRBV5-1 to TRBJ2-5; maybe TRBD2 (5 bases). The CDR3 runs to 15 residues. The V gene lost 4 bases and the J gene lost 0 bases, with 13 bases spanning the gap. The V gene's germline CDR1 is SGHRS and CDR2 YFSETQ. CDR3 residues: CASSPRREDQETQYF. The CDR3, as DNA: TGCGCCAGCAGCCCCCGACGGGAAGACCAAGAGACCCAGTACTTC.

This chain uses TRBV11-2 with TRBJ2-7, with D hard to call. V was clipped by 2 bases and J by 1 base, with 12 bases between them. Germline-derived CDR1 and CDR2 are SGHAT and FQNNGV. This CDR3 spans 15 amino acids. Here the CDR3 DNA reads TGTGCCAGCAGCTTACCAGAAAATCGTTCCTACGAGCAGTACTTC. This encodes CASSLPENRSYEQYF.

V gene TRBV4-1 combines with J gene TRBJ2-5; perhaps TRBD1 as D (6 bases). The CDR3 is 14 amino acids. In germline, CDR1 is MGHRA, CDR2 YSYEKL. The germline V and J ends were trimmed by 5 bases and 4 bases, with 14 bases remaining between them. The CDR3 here is CASSTYRDLETQYF. Here the CDR3 DNA reads TGCGCCAGCAGCACTTACAGGGATTTAGAGACCCAGTACTTC.

The rearrangement joins TRBV5-1 to TRBJ2-7; D remains unclear. Trimming removed 2 bases at V and 3 bases at J, with 9 bases between. The CDR3 spans 13 residues. Germline values: CDR1 SGHRS, CDR2 YFSETQ. This CDR3 is CASSFSALYEQYF. CDR3 sequence (DNA): TGCGCCAGCAGCTTCAGCGCTCTCTACGAGCAGTACTTC.

The chain uses TRBV5-1 and TRBJ1-1; D might be TRBD1 (5 bases). The V end was cut by 1 base, the J end by 7 bases, with 11 bases between. Per the germline V gene, CDR1 is SGHRS and CDR2 is YFSETQ. CDR3 size: 13 residues. CDR3 in amino acids: CASSLFQRGEAFF. The CDR3 nucleotides are TGCGCCAGCAGCTTGTTTCAAAGGGGTGAAGCTTTCTTT.

The rearrangement uses TRBV30 and TRBJ1-1; D is unresolved. CDR1 and CDR2 from the germline V gene are GTSNPN and SVGIG (reference sequence). Trimming removed 1 base at V and 0 bases at J, with 9 bases between. The CDR3 has 14 residues. For the CDR3, the DNA is TGTGCCTGGAGTGCGGGGAGAGTGAACACTGAAGCTTTCTTT. Its protein is CAWSAGRVNTEAFF.

The rearrangement links TRBV4-1 to TRBJ1-5, with a tentative D call TRBD1 (5 bases). The germline V and J ends were trimmed by 4 bases and 6 bases, with 13 bases remaining between them. Germline CDR1 MGHRA, CDR2 YSYEKL. This CDR3 contains 14 residues. The CDR3: CASSRGGIGQPQHF. CDR3 sequence (DNA): TGCGCCAGCAGCCGCGGGGGGATCGGTCAGCCCCAGCATTTT.

This clone was recorded many times. The chain is built from TRBV4-1 and TRBJ2-7, with D maybe TRBD2 (6 bases). Germline CDR1 reads MGHRA; CDR2 reads YSYEKL. V shed 0 bases and J shed 3 bases, with 12 bases lying between them. The CDR3 length is 15 residues. CDR3 DNA: TGCGCCAGCAGCCAAGATCAGGGAGGTCTCTACGAGCAGTACTTC. Protein sequence: CASSQDQGGLYEQYF.

The chain links TRBV30 to TRBJ2-5; 14 positions match TRBD2. From germline, CDR1 is GTSNPN and CDR2 SVGIG (reference sequence). V trimming: 4 bases; J trimming: 5 bases; junction bases outside the gene matches: 12. This CDR3 is 17 amino acids long. CDR3 nucleotides: TGTGCCTGGAATCACCTTGGGACTAGCGGGAGATTGGAGACCCAGTACTTC. Translating it yields CAWNHLGTSGRLETQYF.